The clone carrying this T cell receptor beta chain was counted a single time. Its specificity is unknown. The sample comes from a study of OX40 agonist ivuxolimab in advanced cancers. The overall study: Three patients, one with hepatocellular carcinoma and two with cutaneous melanoma, responded partially.

The CDR3 consists of 16 residues. Germline V gene sequence: CDR1 MNHNS, CDR2 SASEGT. Trimming took off 1 base at V and 3 bases at J, with 13 bases between the two ends. Clones were sequenced by immunoSEQ multiplex PCR, and TCRdb holds only the in-frame ones, with some missing. The repertoire holds more than 85,000 clones, with 90% as singletons. General study results and limits: Which antigen the expanded peripheral T cells recognized is unknown. Clonal expansion from baseline to week 6 occurred in both CD4+ and CD8+ T cells.

The receptor's source is an adult with an advanced solid tumor such as melanoma, head and neck, liver or kidney cancer. V is TRBV6-1 and J is TRBJ1-5; the D gene is possibly TRBD1 (5 bases). The sequencing here drew on CD4+ or CD8+ T cells sorted from blood, taken in a trial of the OX40 agonist ivuxolimab. CDR3 sequence reads: CASSEGLSGTNQPQHF. The CDR3 DNA reads as TGTGCCAGCAGTGAAGGACTATCAGGGACCAATCAGCCCCAGCATTTT.